These 28 T cell receptor beta chains were sequenced from one sample in a study of T-cell memory formation after mild COVID-19 (dated by TCRdb to about 2021). The receptor library was made with 5' RACE. TCRdb lists the instrument as Illumina NovaSeq 6000. The public sequencing data were trimmed at Q25 with fastp and processed into clonotypes with MiXCR by TCRdb, which kept only in-frame beta chains. Duplicate CDR3 protein sequences are folded into a single record with the most common DNA and genes. In all, the sample holds 55,000 to 75,000 distinct CDR3 sequences, and roughly 25% of those were seen once. The top ten constitute roughly 41% of the sample. Sequencing was done on a sample of PBMCs or a T cell subset sorted from them (not recorded which). These receptors were collected from a man younger than 35 who had mild COVID-19 (a few samples of this study predate the infection). The sample titles of this study are shuffled in the database, so cell type and time point are left out; the donor was told from shared clones.

The genes are TRBV19 and TRBJ2-6; the D is unclear. V dropped 6 bases and J dropped 5 bases, with 5 bases sitting between them. The CDR3 totals 12 residues. The germline CDR1 and CDR2 sequences are LNHDA and SQIVND (reference sequence). The CDR3: CASSRRANVLTF. CDR3 DNA sequence: TGTGCCAGTAGCCGGCGGGCCAACGTCCTGACTTTC. Combining the CDR3 with reference TRBV19 and TRBJ2-6 gives the whole variable domain DGGITQSPKYLFRKEGQNVTLSCEQNLNHDAMYWYRQDPGQGLRLIYYSQIVNDFQKGDIAEGYSVSREKKESFPLTVTSAQKNPTAFYLCASSRRANVLTFGAGSRLTVL.

This clonotype was counted between two and nine times. This chain joins TRBV6-2 or TRBV6-3 and TRBJ2-4; the D call may be TRBD1 or TRBD2 (5 bases each). CDR1 and CDR2 from the germline V gene are MNHEY and SVGEGT. V lost 7 bases to trimming and J lost 7 bases, with 14 bases between them. CDR3 length: 13 amino acids. This CDR3 is CASIGTSLNIQYF. As DNA, the CDR3 is TGTGCCAGCATCGGGACCTCGTTGAACATTCAGTACTTC.

The J gene is TRBJ2-5, the V gene TRBV27, with 9 bases fitting TRBD2. The length of the CDR3 is 16 residues. Germline CDR1 reads MNHEY; CDR2 reads SMNVEV (reference sequence). Trimming at V came to 8 bases and at J to 2 bases, leaving 12 bases not matched to a gene. CDR3 DNA sequence: TGTGCCAGCCAGGGGGAGGGACTAGCAGGACAAGAGACCCAGTACTTC. Its protein product is CASQGEGLAGQETQYF.

The chain uses TRBV2 and TRBJ2-2, with 10 nucleotides matching TRBD2. This CDR3 spans 15 amino acids. Germline V gene lookup returns CDR1 SNHLY and CDR2 FYNNEI. The trim removed 6 bases at V and 5 bases at J, leaving 6 bases unmatched. CDR3 bases: TGTGCCAGCAGACCTAGCGGGGGCCTTACCGGGGAGCTGTTTTTT. It specifies CASRPSGGLTGELFF. Looking up the rest from reference TRBV2 and TRBJ2-2 gives the full variable domain: EPEVTQTPSHQVTQMGQEVILRCVPISNHLYFYWYRQILGQKVEFLVSFYNNEISEKSEIFDDQFSVERPDGSNFTLKIRSTKLEDSAMYFCASRPSGGLTGELFFGEGSRLTVL.

The chain recombines TRBV7-2 with TRBJ2-5, with D perhaps TRBD1 (5 bases). There are 18 residues in the CDR3. Trimming stripped 5 bases from V and 5 bases from J, with 27 bases between. The germline CDR1 and CDR2 sequences are SGHTA and FQGNSA. CDR3 nucleotide sequence: TGTGCCAGCAGCCCCGAAAGCCCCTGGCAGGGATGGCGGGAGACCCAGTACTTC. Translating it yields CASSPESPWQGWRETQYF.

V gene TRBV4-3 combines with J gene TRBJ1-2; D gene unclear. Germline-derived CDR1 and CDR2 are LGHNA and YSLEER. V was pared by 1 base and J by 3 bases, with 9 bases between. CDR3 size: 14 residues. DNA of the CDR3: TGCGCCAGCAGCCAAGGGACGGGTGACTATGGCTACACCTTC. Protein: CASSQGTGDYGYTF.

Here the CDR3 reads CASSTQQGLAKNIQYF. CDR3 sequence (DNA): TGCGCCAGCAGCACCCAACAGGGACTAGCCAAAAACATTCAGTACTTC. The chain has TRBV5-1 and TRBJ2-4; D tentatively reads TRBD1 or TRBD2 (6 bases each). The CDR3 is 16 amino acids. In germline, CDR1 is SGHRS, CDR2 YFSETQ. Trimming took 4 bases from V and 0 from J, leaving 14 bases between them.

This clonotype was seen more than once but under ten times. The J gene is TRBJ2-3, the V gene TRBV6-5, with TRBD2 identical over 10 bases. This CDR3 is built from 18 residues. V dropped 6 bases and J dropped 0; count of bases not matched to a gene: 12. The germline V gene encodes CDR1 MNHEY and CDR2 SVGAGI. The CDR3: CASSWSISGGLSTDTQYF. CDR3 nucleotide sequence: TGTGCCAGCAGCTGGTCTATTAGCGGGGGGCTCAGCACAGATACGCAGTATTTT.

The chain combines TRBV7-9 with TRBJ2-3; 7 bases map to TRBD2. CDR3 length: 16 residues. The germline CDR1 and CDR2 sequences are SEHNR and FQNEAQ (reference sequence). V lost 3 bases to trimming and J lost 4 bases; unmatched junction nucleotides: 10. DNA of the CDR3: TGTGCCAGCAGCTTTAAAGCGGGGCTTCGACCAGATACGCAGTATTTT. It is translated as CASSFKAGLRPDTQYF.

CDR3 DNA: TGCGCCAGCAGCCTGAAGGTGGACTCCTACAATGAGCAGTTCTTC. Its protein product is CASSLKVDSYNEQFF. The chain couples TRBV5-1 to TRBJ2-1, with no clear D. This CDR3 has 15 residues. Germline assignment: CDR1 SGHRS and CDR2 YFSETQ. V lost 4 bases, J lost 0 bases, and 11 bases lay in between.

The chain couples TRBV4-2 to TRBJ2-3; TRBD2 matches at 7 bases. CDR1 is LGHNA and CDR2 is YNFKEQ in the germline V gene. CDR3 size: 15 residues. Germline trimming cut 0 bases from V and 7 bases from J; bases unmatched to any gene: 7. The CDR3 DNA follows: TGTGCCAGCAGCCAAGAGACGCCTAGCGGTTATACGCAGTATTTT. This sequence encodes CASSQETPSGYTQYF.

This clonotype was observed at least ten times. The chain employs TRBV4-3 and TRBJ1-1; 9 nucleotides align to TRBD1. V was pared by 4 bases and J by 6 bases, with 6 bases of the junction left unmatched. The CDR3 is 14 amino acids. Germline assignment: CDR1 LGHNA and CDR2 YSLEER. CDR3 in amino acids: CASSPDRGKPEAFF. The CDR3 DNA is TGCGCCAGCAGCCCGGACAGGGGAAAACCTGAAGCTTTCTTT.

This CDR3 reads CASSQDPGVSYNEQFF. CDR3 bases: TGCGCCAGCAGCCAAGATCCCGGGGTCTCCTACAATGAGCAGTTCTTC. V is TRBV4-1 and J is TRBJ2-1, with D possibly being TRBD2 (5 bases). Trimming shortened V by 0 bases and J by 0 bases, and 9 bases separated the two germline ends. Germline V gene sequence: CDR1 MGHRA, CDR2 YSYEKL. This CDR3 contains 16 residues.

There are a few counts of this clonotype. This chain uses TRBV4-1 with TRBJ2-2, with D possibly being TRBD1 (6 bases). The ends were cut back, 4 bases at V and 5 bases at J, with 11 bases in the middle. The CDR3 has 14 residues. Germline values: CDR1 MGHRA, CDR2 YSYEKL. This chain's CDR3 is CASSLPGQTGELFF. The CDR3 bases are TGCGCCAGCAGCCTACCTGGACAGACCGGGGAGCTGTTTTTT.

There are a few counts of this clonotype. The chain couples TRBV12-3 or TRBV12-4 to TRBJ2-4; tentatively, D is TRBD2 (6 bases). The CDR3 is 23 residues long. V lost 2 bases and J 2 bases, leaving 34 bases between the germline ends. This CDR3 reads CASSLFVGFTENRNGGSKNIQYF. The CDR3 bases are TGTGCCAGCAGTTTATTCGTGGGGTTCACAGAAAATCGCAACGGGGGTTCCAAAAACATTCAGTACTTC.

Only a few counts were recorded for this clonotype. The chain carries TRBV6-5 and TRBJ2-2, with TRBD1 identical over 8 bases. The CDR3 loop spans 17 amino acids. V lost 6 bases to trimming and J lost 3 bases; unmatched junction nucleotides: 12. Germline CDR1 and CDR2: MNHEY and SVGAGI. The CDR3 DNA is TGTGCCAGCAGCTTCCAAGGACAGGGCGGCTACACCGGGGAGCTGTTTTTT. It translates to CASSFQGQGGYTGELFF.

The chain combines TRBV29-1 with TRBJ2-1, with 8 bases identical to TRBD2. The CDR3 covers 15 residues. The germline gives CDR1 SQVTM, CDR2 ANQGSEA. The J segment lost 4 bases and the V segment lost 0 bases, leaving 5 bases of the junction unmatched. The CDR3 region has the DNA TGCAGCGTTGAAGAGGGGCGGGGGGATTACAATGAGCAGTTCTTC. This translates into CSVEEGRGDYNEQFF.

The chain recombines TRBV4-3 with TRBJ2-3, with D possibly being TRBD2 (5 bases). The CDR3 extends over 15 amino acids. The germline gives CDR1 LGHNA, CDR2 YSLEER. V lost 0 bases to trimming and J lost 4 bases, with 11 bases between them. The CDR3 DNA reads TGCGCCAGCAGCCAAGATGAGGCTAGCTCAGATACGCAGTATTTT. Amino acids: CASSQDEASSDTQYF.

The chain employs TRBV5-5 and TRBJ2-7; TRBD1 might be the D (5 bases). Deletions cut 4 bases from V and 1 base from J, with 15 bases between. Germline values: CDR1 SGHKS, CDR2 YYEKEE (reference sequence). There are 15 residues in the CDR3. The DNA of the CDR3 is TGTGCCAGCAGCCTTGGACATACGAGATCCTACGAGCAGTACTTC. It codes for CASSLGHTRSYEQYF.

This clonotype appeared a few times. This chain connects TRBV12-3 or TRBV12-4 to TRBJ2-1; D uncertain. V lost 7 bases and J 4 bases, leaving 5 bases between the germline ends. This CDR3 is 11 amino acids long. As DNA, the CDR3 is TGTGCCAGCACCAGATACAATGAGCAGTTCTTC. Its protein product is CASTRYNEQFF.

This clonotype has just one count. The CDR3 DNA reads TGCAGCGTCGTTCAGGGTTACGAGCAGTACTTC. Translating it yields CSVVQGYEQYF. The chain has TRBV29-1 and TRBJ2-7; weak D call: TRBD1 (5 bases). From germline, CDR1 is SQVTM and CDR2 ANQGSEA. Trimming stripped 6 bases from V and 4 bases from J, with 10 bases between. CDR3 size: 11 residues.

The chain uses TRBV24-1 and TRBJ1-3; D unclear. The CDR3 is 15 residues long. Germline-derived CDR1 and CDR2 are KGHDR and SFDVKD. V was shortened by 4 bases and J by 0 bases, with 9 bases between the two germline ends. CDR3 loop: CATSEGSSSGNTIYF. As DNA, the CDR3 is TGTGCCACCAGTGAGGGCAGCAGCTCTGGAAACACCATATATTTT.

CDR3 in amino acids: CASSLRYNEQFF. CDR3 nucleotide sequence: TGTGCCAGCAGCTTAAGATACAATGAGCAGTTCTTC. The chain has TRBV11-2 and TRBJ2-1, with no clear D. Germline loops: CDR1 SGHAT, CDR2 FQNNGV. V was cut by 2 bases and J by 4 bases, with 3 bases left in between. The CDR3 sequence is 12 residues long.

This clonotype occurred a few times. This chain links TRBV29-1 with TRBJ2-2; no clear D. From germline, CDR1 is SQVTM and CDR2 ANQGSEA. V lost 4 bases to trimming and J lost 1 base, with 7 bases between them. CDR3 length: 13 amino acids. The CDR3 sequence is CSVVPGNTGELFF. CDR3 coding DNA: TGCAGCGTTGTCCCAGGGAACACCGGGGAGCTGTTTTTT.

The rearrangement joins TRBV4-3 to TRBJ2-3; TRBD1 matches 7 bases. Looked up from germline, CDR1 is LGHNA and CDR2 is YSLEER. CDR3 size: 16 residues. After removal of 4 bases from V and 6 bases from J, the junction contained 13 bases not matched to a gene. Written as DNA, the CDR3 is TGCGCCAGCAGCCGAGGGGGCCTCTCGTGGCGCGATACGCAGTATTTT. The encoded protein is CASSRGGLSWRDTQYF.

Only a few counts were recorded for this clonotype. V gene TRBV19 combines with J gene TRBJ1-1; weak D call: TRBD1 (5 bases). V shed 3 bases and J shed 2 bases, with 7 bases lying between them. Germline V gene lookup returns CDR1 LNHDA and CDR2 SQIVND (reference sequence). The CDR3 runs 13 residues. The CDR3 is CASSMGLNTEAFF. CDR3 coding DNA: TGTGCCAGTAGTATGGGACTCAACACTGAAGCTTTCTTT.

This clonotype occurred a few times. The chain has TRBV13 and TRBJ1-1, with 9 positions matching TRBD1. The CDR3 consists of 14 residues. The V segment lost 7 bases and the J segment 8 bases; nucleotides outside the gene matches: 11. CDR1 PRHDT and CDR2 FYEKMQ come from the germline V gene (reference sequence). The CDR3 protein is CASTQDRGWVEAFF. The CDR3, as DNA: TGTGCCAGCACCCAGGACAGGGGATGGGTGGAAGCTTTCTTT.

This clonotype came up a few times. V usage is TRBV6-2 or TRBV6-3 and J usage is TRBJ1-5; tentative D call: TRBD1 (6 bases). The V and J ends lost 5 bases and 5 bases respectively, with 13 bases between them. The germline V gene encodes CDR1 MNHEY and CDR2 SVGEGT. The CDR3 consists of 14 residues. The CDR3 nucleotides are TGTGCCAGCAGTATCCGGACAGATGATCAGCCCCAGCATTTT. The encoded protein is CASSIRTDDQPQHF.